The next 24 T cell receptor beta chains were all read from a single sample in a study of regulatory T cells in long-lasting Graves disease. Arm-PCR of CDR3 regions and iRepertoire HTBI primers were the basis on which TCR beta libraries were built. TCRdb fed the multiplex PCR reads into MiXCR, producing one record per CDR3 protein. The table includes around 400,000 distinct CDR3 sequences, less than 30% detected once. This sample's time point: persistent/refractory GD, antithyroid drugs over 5 years with positive TRAb. Making the TCR library involved RNA that had been extracted from PBMCs. Sequencing used peripheral blood mononuclear cells (PBMCs), obtained when the disease was refractory, from a patient treated with antithyroid drugs. These receptor sequences come from a woman between 35 and 50 years old with Graves disease.

This clonotype turned up a few times. This clone may be a read error of a much larger clone one base away. This sequence joins TRBV28 and TRBJ1-4; no firm D call. This CDR3 is built from 15 residues. The germline V gene has CDR1 MDHEN and CDR2 SYDVKM. The CDR3 loop is CASSLFPATNEKLSF. DNA of the CDR3: TGTGCCAGCAGTTTATTTCCTGCAACTAATGAAAAACTGTCTTTT.

This clonotype was observed many times. V and J are TRBV28 and TRBJ2-7; unclear D gene. The length of the CDR3 is 12 residues. CDR1 MDHEN and CDR2 SYDVKM come from the germline V gene. V lost 3 bases to trimming and J lost 6 bases, with 9 bases between them. In DNA form, the CDR3 reads TGTGCCAGCAGTTTTTATCCCTCCGAGCAGTACTTC. The encoded protein is CASSFYPSEQYF.

This clonotype came up a few times. The DNA for the CDR3 is TGCGCCAGCAGCTTGGACGAGACAGGGAAAAATTCACCCCTCCACTTT. Encoded protein: CASSLDETGKNSPLHF. The chain uses TRBV5-1 and TRBJ1-6; 7 bases match TRBD1. This CDR3 contains 16 residues. With V trimmed by 0 bases and J by 7 bases, 7 bases remained unmatched. Germline CDR1 SGHRS, CDR2 YFSETQ.

This chain joins TRBV2 and TRBJ2-3; a weak D match, TRBD2 (6 bases). The V gene lost 5 bases and the J gene lost 5 bases, with 20 bases spanning the gap. The CDR3 covers 16 residues. CDR1 is SNHLY, CDR2 FYNNEI, per germline. The CDR3 reads CASSLIRLGGGDTQYF. For the CDR3, the DNA is TGTGCCAGCAGTTTAATCCGACTAGGTGGGGGAGATACGCAGTATTTT.

This clonotype was recorded many times. This rearrangement joins TRBV28 to TRBJ1-5; D remains unclear. Trimming cost V 8 bases and J 6 bases, with 11 bases left between them. CDR1 is MDHEN, CDR2 SYDVKM, per germline. This CDR3 spans 12 amino acids. The CDR3 coding sequence is TGTGCCAGCGGCCGAAAGGCTCAGCCCCAGCATTTT. Translation gives CASGRKAQPQHF.

V gene TRBV11-2 combines with J gene TRBJ1-3; no clear D gene. Germline assignment: CDR1 SGHAT and CDR2 FQNNGV. The CDR3 consists of 16 residues. The germline V and J ends were trimmed by 0 bases and 3 bases, with 12 bases remaining between them. Written as DNA, the CDR3 is TGTGCCAGCAGCTTAGATTTGGGCCGGATTGGAAACACCATATATTTT. This encodes CASSLDLGRIGNTIYF.

This chain uses TRBV7-9 with TRBJ1-4; no reliable D call. Trimming removed 7 bases at V and 5 bases at J, with 14 bases between. The CDR3 spans 14 residues. CDR1 SEHNR and CDR2 FQNEAQ come from the germline V gene (reference sequence). The CDR3 DNA reads TGTGCCAGCAACGACGGGCTTAGGAATGAAAAACTGTTTTTT. It specifies CASNDGLRNEKLFF.

The gene calls are TRBV15 and TRBJ2-4; TRBD1 is a possible D gene (6 bases). CDR1 and CDR2 from the germline V gene are LNHNV and YYDKDF (reference sequence). V lost 8 bases and J lost 1, with 24 bases in between. The CDR3 contains 18 residues. Here the CDR3 DNA reads TGTGCCACCCAACCCGGGCTATCATGGGGGCCGGCCAAAAACATTCAGTACTTC. It yields the protein CATQPGLSWGPAKNIQYF.

This clonotype has more than one count but fewer than ten. CDR3 in DNA: TGTGCCAGCACTCGGGCCCTCAACCCCTTTGGCTACACCTTC. Translating gives CASTRALNPFGYTF. The chain joins TRBV12-3 or TRBV12-4 to TRBJ1-2; no reliable D call. The CDR3 extends over 14 amino acids. The V gene lost 7 bases and the J gene lost 7 bases, with 19 bases spanning the gap.

This clonotype has a count of ten or more. The rearrangement joins TRBV7-8 to TRBJ2-7; D is unresolved. CDR3 length: 14 residues. CDR1 is SGHVS, CDR2 FQNEAQ, per germline. V lost 1 base and J lost 6, with 13 bases in between. The CDR3 protein is CASSLDRVSGEQYF. For the CDR3, the DNA is TGTGCCAGCAGCTTAGATCGGGTGTCGGGCGAGCAGTACTTC.

The chain employs TRBV28 and TRBJ2-7; TRBD2 agrees at 7 bases. This CDR3 spans 14 amino acids. J gave up 3 bases and V 6 bases, and 8 bases lay outside the gene matches. Germline CDR1 reads MDHEN; CDR2 reads SYDVKM. CDR3 sequence (DNA): TGTGCCAGCAGCGAAAGCGGGACCTTCTACGAGCAGTACTTC. Amino acid sequence: CASSESGTFYEQYF.

In regard to this clonotype: A much larger clone is a single base away; this may be a read error. The chain is built from TRBV27 and TRBJ1-5, with D unclear. Trimming removed 5 bases at V and 1 base at J, with 6 bases between. The length of the CDR3 is 13 residues. Per germline, CDR1 MNHEY and CDR2 SMNVEV (reference sequence). The CDR3 DNA sequence: TGTGCCAGCAGTCAAGGGAGCAATCAGCCCCAGCATTTT. It translates to CASSQGSNQPQHF.

This clonotype was recorded at least ten times. The chain carries TRBV6-6 and TRBJ2-7; unclear D gene. Germline CDR1 MNHNY, CDR2 SVGAGI (reference sequence). The CDR3 consists of 13 residues. V lost 0 bases and J lost 4, with 7 bases in between. CDR3 nucleotide sequence: TGTGCCAGCAGTTACTCGACTGAGTACGAGCAGTACTTC. Translation: CASSYSTEYEQYF.

The chain links TRBV19 to TRBJ1-5; D gene uncertain. Germline V gene sequence: CDR1 LNHDA, CDR2 SQIVND (reference sequence). The CDR3 is made up of 13 amino acids. Trimming removed 7 bases at V and 3 bases at J, with 10 bases between. The CDR3 sequence is CASKAGLNQPQHF. The CDR3 region has the DNA TGTGCCAGTAAGGCCGGGCTCAATCAGCCCCAGCATTTT.

This clonotype was observed a handful of times. The chain carries TRBV19 and TRBJ2-5; 7 nucleotides match TRBD2. With 7 bases clipped from V and 3 bases from J, the junction kept 14 bases outside the gene matches. Germline V lookup: CDR1 LNHDA, CDR2 SQIVND (reference sequence). The CDR3 extends over 16 amino acids. The CDR3, as DNA: TGTGCCAGTAATCGAGGGAGGGGAGTGTTCGAAGAGACCCAGTACTTC. The encoded protein is CASNRGRGVFEETQYF.

This clonotype was recorded many times. The rearrangement joins TRBV28 to TRBJ2-4, with D maybe TRBD1 (5 bases). Trimming cost V 7 bases and J 0 bases, with 10 bases left between them. Germline-derived CDR1 and CDR2 are MDHEN and SYDVKM. The CDR3 runs 14 residues. The CDR3 DNA sequence: TGTGCCAGCATTGACAGACTAGCCAAAAACATTCAGTACTTC. It yields the protein CASIDRLAKNIQYF.

As concerns this clonotype: One end of the junction is discordant with germline, which a read error may explain. V usage is TRBV7-8 and J usage is TRBJ2-7; no reliable D call. The germline gives CDR1 SGHVS, CDR2 FQNEAQ. This CDR3 spans 12 amino acids. The CDR3 DNA sequence: TGTGCCAGCAACTTAAGTCTTTACGAGCAGTACTTC. Encoded protein: CASNLSLYEQYF.

V is TRBV19 and J is TRBJ1-1; maybe TRBD1 (6 bases). This CDR3 is 14 amino acids long. Germline CDR1 and CDR2: LNHDA and SQIVND (reference sequence). Trimming removed 1 base at V and 6 bases at J, with 12 bases between. CDR3 nucleotide sequence: TGTGCCAGTAGTATAGTTTCGGCAGGGGCTGAAGCTTTCTTT. Translated: CASSIVSAGAEAFF.

This clonotype has only a few counts. V usage is TRBV10-3 and J usage is TRBJ1-6; no clear D gene. Germline V CDR1 and CDR2: ENHRY, SYGVKD. This CDR3 has 16 amino acids. The ends were cut back, 1 base at V and 7 bases at J, with 14 bases in the middle. The CDR3 DNA reads TGTGCCATCAGTGAGTGGGCAGCTAAACGAAATTCACCCCTCCACTTT. The encoded protein is CAISEWAAKRNSPLHF.

This clonotype was observed a few times. This chain uses TRBV10-3 with TRBJ2-2; 8 nucleotides line up with TRBD2. Germline CDR1 reads ENHRY; CDR2 reads SYGVKD. The CDR3 covers 13 residues. With 6 bases clipped from V and 6 bases from J, the junction kept 3 bases outside the gene matches. CDR3 loop: CAIRGLEPGELFF. The CDR3 DNA reads TGTGCCATCAGGGGACTAGAACCCGGGGAGCTGTTTTTT.

This clonotype has at least ten counts. The chain is built from TRBV6-4 and TRBJ2-7, with 8 positions matching TRBD1. V lost 8 bases, J lost 0 bases, and 6 bases stayed unmatched. The CDR3 extends over 14 amino acids. The germline V gene encodes CDR1 MRHNA and CDR2 SNTAGT. CDR3 residues: CASERTGSSYEQYF. In DNA, the CDR3 is TGTGCCAGCGAGCGGACAGGGAGCTCCTACGAGCAGTACTTC.

The V and J genes are TRBV9 and TRBJ2-7, with D perhaps TRBD1 or TRBD2 (5 bases each). V lost 3 bases, J lost 3 bases, and 16 bases lay in between. CDR3 length equals 15 residues. Germline assignment: CDR1 SGDLS and CDR2 YYNGEE. CDR3 region: CASSASGGEGYEQYF. In DNA, the CDR3 is TGTGCCAGCAGCGCCTCTGGGGGAGAGGGCTACGAGCAGTACTTC. Full variable domain (remainder filled in from reference TRBV9 and TRBJ2-7): DSGVTQTPKHLITATGQRVTLRCSPRSGDLSVYWYQQSLDQGLQFLIQYYNGEERAKGNILERFSAQQFPDLHSELNLSSLELGDSALYFCASSASGGEGYEQYFGPGTRLTVT.

This clonotype was found a few times. V usage is TRBV10-2 and J usage is TRBJ1-5; 7 positions agree with TRBD1. V lost 3 bases, J lost 6 bases, and 5 bases stayed unmatched. The CDR3 loop spans 14 amino acids. Germline V gene lookup returns CDR1 WSHSY and CDR2 SAAADI. The CDR3 DNA is TGCGCCAGCAGTGACCAGGGGGGTTTTCAGCCCCAGCATTTT. Protein: CASSDQGGFQPQHF.

This clonotype was detected only a few times. V and J are TRBV28 and TRBJ1-5; no firm D call. The CDR3 covers 13 residues. Trimming left V 8 bases short and J 0 bases short, with 8 bases between. Germline CDR1 is MDHEN and CDR2 is SYDVKM. CDR3 loop: CASAWYSNQPQHF. The DNA for the CDR3 is TGTGCCAGCGCCTGGTATAGCAATCAGCCCCAGCATTTT.